This T cell receptor (beta chain) comes out of a study of blood T cell repertoires in COVID-19. Sequencing was performed with immunoSEQ multiplex PCR; in TCRdb, only in-frame clones are kept and a portion is missing. The repertoire includes 250,000 to 350,000 clones, nearly 90% of them detected once, and about 1% sits in the top ten. The CDR3 is made up of 16 amino acids. Germline CDR1 reads SGHDN; CDR2 reads FVKESK. J lost 7 bases, V lost 1 base, and 11 bases had no gene match. Sequencing input: PBMCs or T cells enriched from blood (not recorded which). The sequence derives from a woman aged 25 to 45 who had recovered from COVID-19. The chain joins TRBV14 to TRBJ1-2; 8 nucleotides align to TRBD1. The CDR3 DNA reads TGTGCCAGCAGCCAAGTCCCTACCGGGACAGGTAGTGGCTACACCTTC. Translated: CASSQVPTGTGSGYTF.